Listed below are T cell receptor beta chains from one sample, sequenced in a study of identical twins. Each CDR3 protein gets one entry after TCRdb re-called the 5' RACE reads with MiXCR. The sample has about 530,000 distinct CDR3 sequences; about 15% are singletons. This sample also belongs to another study, concerning yellow fever vaccine responses in identical twins.

The sequenced sample consisted of CD4+ T cells sorted from blood. These receptors all stem from a woman between 18 and 29 years old in good health. Each CDR3 is given with its conserved first and last residue. The order of the fields is V gene, J gene, CDR3 protein.

TRBV7-9	TRBJ2-3	CAADGTSAVLDTQYF
TRBV15	TRBJ2-3	CATSRDKSPGVTDTQYF
TRBV7-3	TRBJ2-1	CASSKRVAENNEQFF
TRBV20-1	TRBJ1-1	CSARNTGVTEAFF
TRBV4-1	TRBJ2-3	CASSQLTGTSGSTQYF
TRBV15	TRBJ2-1	CATSRARDDSSYNEQFF
TRBV5-1	TRBJ1-2	CASSLSPGGGVVYGYTF
TRBV27	TRBJ2-1	CASSSVQGNEQFF
TRBV5-1	TRBJ1-1	CASSLEGGPMNTEAFF
TRBV4-1	TRBJ2-1	CASRGSGTNYNEQFF
TRBV10-3	TRBJ2-3	CAISEGGSGVSTDTQYF
TRBV6-1	TRBJ1-4	CASSDGSTNEKLFF
TRBV4-1	TRBJ2-3	CASSHGAVRAGRADTQYF
TRBV5-1	TRBJ2-2	CASSTGQGPLGELFF
TRBV19	TRBJ2-6	CASSLHRDGVLTF
TRBV7-9	TRBJ1-1	CASSGDLNTEAFF
TRBV10-3	TRBJ2-3	CAAGALASSTDTQYF
TRBV12-5	TRBJ2-1	CASGFYPSLPSYNEQFF
TRBV4-1	TRBJ1-5	CASSQMTADQPQHF
TRBV7-2	TRBJ2-5	CASSRAAGGGQETQYF
TRBV5-1	TRBJ2-1	CASSRPPSGRAAYNEQFF
TRBV28	TRBJ2-7	CASSAFGTGGSYEQYF
TRBV20-1	TRBJ1-1	CSARQGGPGTEAFF
TRBV6-4	TRBJ1-1	CASSERGAGTEAFF
TRBV7-9	TRBJ1-4	CASSLVQSPNEKLFF
TRBV20-1	TRBJ2-1	CSARDLGYNEQFF
TRBV18	TRBJ2-7	CASSRSGGGSEQYF
TRBV24-1	TRBJ2-2	CATSDAGQGPMGFTGELFF
TRBV20-1	TRBJ1-2	CSARGTVIAYGYTF
TRBV5-1	TRBJ2-6	CASSLTGARATGANVLTF